A single sample gave rise to the 5 T cell receptor beta chains below, sequenced in a study of tissue T cells after allogeneic stem cell transplantation. Using immunoSEQ multiplex PCR, the repertoire was profiled, and TCRdb retains in-frame clones only, with some absent. The sample has 5,500 to 7,500 clones; around half are singletons. Regarding time point: mouse harvest day 7 after allogeneic transplant. Mouse grafts combined 10^7 T-cell-depleted bone marrow cells with 10^6 splenic CD5+ T cells. Sequencing used lymph node tissue. These receptors originate from a female BALB/c mouse given C57BL/6 T cells with graft-versus-host disease after an allogeneic hematopoietic cell transplant.

This clone was detected only a few times. Mouse names are used for the genes. CDR3 DNA, as far as it was read: TGTGCCAGCAGCTTAGCCCTAAACACCGGGCAGCTCTAC. This gives the protein CASSLALNTGQLY. The full CDR3 reads CASSLALNTGQLYF. This rearrangement joins TRBV3 to TRBJ2-2; D gene ambiguous. From the germline J gene comes the end of the CDR3, since the read stops 1 residue before it. V lost 0 bases to trimming and J lost 1 base, with 3 bases between them. This CDR3 comprises 14 residues. In germline, CDR1 is SNHLY, CDR2 FYNGKV (reference sequence).

With regard to this clone: Mouse germline and gene names are used. The CDR3 region is CASSDSPYNSPLYF. CDR3 bases read: TGTGCCAGCAGTGACAGCCCCTATAATTCGCCCCTCTAC. The chain combines TRBV26 with TRBJ1-6; maybe TRBD1 (5 bases). The read gets to within 1 residue of the CDR3 end, and the germline J gene fills in the rest. TRBJ1-6 is designated an ORF whose function remains uncertain. V was trimmed by 5 bases and J by 2 bases, leaving 7 bases between them. The CDR3 runs to 14 residues. CDR1 KGHPV and CDR2 FQNQEV come from the germline V gene (reference sequence).

A few counts support this clone. The gene names here belong to mouse. From the germline J gene comes the end of the CDR3, since the read stops 1 residue before it. The V gene is TRBV13-2, the J gene TRBJ2-7, with TRBD1 matching 7 bases. V was clipped by 3 bases and J by 0 bases; unmatched bases: 9. The CDR3 runs to 16 residues. Germline-derived CDR1 and CDR2 are NNHNN and SYGAGS (reference sequence). The CDR3 bases that were read are TGTGCCAGCGGTGTCTATCGCTCAGGGGGCTCCTATGAACAGTAC. Translated, it gives CASGVYRSGGSYEQY. The full CDR3 reads CASGVYRSGGSYEQYF.

In regard to this clone: Gene names are the mouse ones. The CDR3 end is not reached by the read, which stops 1 residue before it; the germline J gene fills it in. The chain is built from TRBV15 and TRBJ2-4; D might be TRBD1 (8 bases). The CDR3 totals 14 residues. In germline, CDR1 is SGHND, CDR2 FRSKSL. The V gene lost 6 bases and the J gene lost 5 bases, with 15 bases spanning the gap. The CDR3 sequence is CASSLTGGVNTLYF. The DNA read from the CDR3 is TGTGCCAGCAGCCTCACAGGGGGGGTAAACACCTTGTAC.

With respect to this clone: Gene and germline names: mouse. The read ends 1 residue before the CDR3 terminus; that terminus is restored from the germline J gene. The chain carries TRBV26 and TRBJ2-2, with D hard to call. Germline V gene lookup returns CDR1 KGHPV and CDR2 FQNQEV (reference sequence). The CDR3 has 12 amino acids. V lost 7 bases and J 0 bases, leaving 3 bases between the germline ends. The CDR3 sequence: CASKANTGQLYF. The DNA read from the CDR3 is TGTGCCAGCAAGGCAAACACCGGGCAGCTCTAC.